This TCR beta chain appears in the sequencing data of a study of regulatory T cells in long-lasting Graves disease. CDR3-region Arm-PCR and iRepertoire HTBI primers produced the TCR beta libraries. Each CDR3 protein gets one entry after TCRdb re-called the multiplex PCR reads with MiXCR. The data contain 680,000 or so distinct CDR3 sequences, approximately 15% of them singletons. Time point: newly diagnosed GD, antithyroid drugs for less than 3 months. PBMCs were the source of the RNA used for TCR sequencing. The CDR3 has 15 amino acids. Germline V gene data show CDR1 as MGHRA and CDR2 as YSYEKL. The same specimen was also included in a second study, on T cells in Graves' hyperthyroidism and ophthalmopathy.

The sample consisted of peripheral blood mononuclear cells (PBMCs), taken at new diagnosis, from a patient treated with antithyroid drugs. The chain uses TRBV4-1 and TRBJ2-3, with 11 bases lining up with TRBD1. Near its end, the DNA agrees better with TRBJ2-5, so the J call may be wrong. The receptor was derived from a woman aged 30 to 39 with Graves disease. CDR3 region: CASSQGTGGVKTQYF. The DNA for the CDR3 is TGCGCCAGCAGCCAAGGGACAGGGGGCGTAAAGACCCAGTACTTC.